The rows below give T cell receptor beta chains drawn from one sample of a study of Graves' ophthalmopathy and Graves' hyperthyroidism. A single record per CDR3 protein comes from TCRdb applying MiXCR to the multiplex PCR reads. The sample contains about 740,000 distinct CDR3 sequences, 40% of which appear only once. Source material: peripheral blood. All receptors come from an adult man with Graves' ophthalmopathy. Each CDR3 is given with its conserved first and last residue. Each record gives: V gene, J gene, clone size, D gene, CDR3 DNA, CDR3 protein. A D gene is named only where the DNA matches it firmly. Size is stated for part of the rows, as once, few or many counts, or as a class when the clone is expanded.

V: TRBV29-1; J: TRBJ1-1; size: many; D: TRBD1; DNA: TGCAGCGTTCTCGGGACAGGGAAGGCTGAAGCTTTCTTT; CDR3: CSVLGTGKAEAFF
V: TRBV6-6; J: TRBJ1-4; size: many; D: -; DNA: TGTGCCAGCAGTTCACAGGGTTACGGTGAAAAACTGTTTTTT; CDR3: CASSSQGYGEKLFF
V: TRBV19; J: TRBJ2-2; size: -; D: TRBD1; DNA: TGTGCCAGTAGTAAATCGACAGGGTTTGGCACCGGGGAGCTGTTTTTT; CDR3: CASSKSTGFGTGELFF
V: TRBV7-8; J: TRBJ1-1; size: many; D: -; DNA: TGTGCCAGCAGGCCTGCGGACAGCTACACTGAAGCTTTCTTT; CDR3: CASRPADSYTEAFF
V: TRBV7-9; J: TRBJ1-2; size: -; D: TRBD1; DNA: TGCGCCAGCAGCCAAGATCGAGGTACAGGGGTTGGCTACACCTTC; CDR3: CASSQDRGTGVGYTF
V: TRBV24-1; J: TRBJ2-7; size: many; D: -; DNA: TGTGCCACCAGTGACCCCGGCAGGGGCGAGCAGTACTTC; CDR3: CATSDPGRGEQYF
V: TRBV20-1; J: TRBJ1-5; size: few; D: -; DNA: TGCAGTGCTAGAGACAGGGCCTATAGCAATCAGCCCCAGCATTTT; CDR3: CSARDRAYSNQPQHF
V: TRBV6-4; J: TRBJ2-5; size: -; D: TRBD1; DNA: TGTGCCAGCAGTCAAGACAGGGGACTGGAGACCCAGTACTTC; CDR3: CASSQDRGLETQYF
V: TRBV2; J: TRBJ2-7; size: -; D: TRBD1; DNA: TGTGCCAGCAGTTTCTCCGACAGGGCCCACGAGCAGTACTTC; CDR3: CASSFSDRAHEQYF
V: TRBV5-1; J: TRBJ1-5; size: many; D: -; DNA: TGCGCCAGCAGCTTGCAGGGGAAGGAGCCCCAGCATTTT; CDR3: CASSLQGKEPQHF
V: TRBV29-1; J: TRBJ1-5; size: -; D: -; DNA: TGCAGCTCAGGCTCGGTCAATCAGCCCCAGCATTTT; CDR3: CSSGSVNQPQHF
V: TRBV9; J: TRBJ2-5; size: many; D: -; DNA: TGTGCCAGCAGCGTAGACGGGGTGGCTAGAGAAGAGACCCAGTACTTC; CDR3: CASSVDGVAREETQYF
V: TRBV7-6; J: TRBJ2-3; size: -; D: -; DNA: TGTGCCAGCAGCTTAGACACTAGCACAGATACGCAGTATTTT; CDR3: CASSLDTSTDTQYF
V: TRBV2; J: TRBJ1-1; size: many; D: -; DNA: TGTGCCAGCAGTAAGGAGGCGAACACTGAAGCTTTCTTT; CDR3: CASSKEANTEAFF
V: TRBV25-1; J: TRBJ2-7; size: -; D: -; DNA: TGTGCCAGCAGTGGTGCCCGCGGGGTCGCCTACGAGCAGTACTTC; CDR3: CASSGARGVAYEQYF
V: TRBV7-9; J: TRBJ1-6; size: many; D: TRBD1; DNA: TGTGCCAGCAGCTTAGGCCCGACAGGGAGAGGTTCACCCCTCCACTTT; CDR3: CASSLGPTGRGSPLHF
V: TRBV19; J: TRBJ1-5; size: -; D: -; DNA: TGTGCCAGTAGTATGCAGTCCGACTATCAGCCCCAGCATTTT; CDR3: CASSMQSDYQPQHF
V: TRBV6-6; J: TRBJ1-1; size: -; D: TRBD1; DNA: TGTGCCAGCACCTACAGGGGAGGGAATACTGAAGCTTTCTTT; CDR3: CASTYRGGNTEAFF
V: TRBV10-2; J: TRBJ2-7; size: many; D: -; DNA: TGCGCCAGCAGTGCTGGACGGACCAACCAGTACTTC; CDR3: CASSAGRTNQYF
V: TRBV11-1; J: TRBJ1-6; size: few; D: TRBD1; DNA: TGTGCCAGCAGCCTAAACGGTTGGACAGGGGGAGTACAGTCACCCCTCCACTTT; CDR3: CASSLNGWTGGVQSPLHF
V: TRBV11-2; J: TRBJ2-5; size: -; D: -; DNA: TGTGCCAGCAGCTTAGCCATGGGGACGAGTGAGACCCAGTACTTC; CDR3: CASSLAMGTSETQYF
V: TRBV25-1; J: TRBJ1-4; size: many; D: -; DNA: TGTGCCAGCAGTGAATATAAAGGGGGACTTGAAAAACTGTTTTTT; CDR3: CASSEYKGGLEKLFF
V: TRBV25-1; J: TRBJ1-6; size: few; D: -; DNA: TGTGCCAGCAGTTTAGAAGGTCAGAATTCACCCCTCCACTTT; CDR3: CASSLEGQNSPLHF
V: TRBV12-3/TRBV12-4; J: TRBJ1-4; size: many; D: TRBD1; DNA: TGTGCCACCGGGACAGCTACAAATGAAAAACTGTTTTTT; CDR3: CATGTATNEKLFF
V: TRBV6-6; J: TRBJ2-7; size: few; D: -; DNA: TGTGCCAGCAGGGGTAGCGGCTACGAGCAGTACTTC; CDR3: CASRGSGYEQYF
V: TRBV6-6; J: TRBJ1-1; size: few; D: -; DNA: TGTGCCAGCAGTTACTTCCAGAACACTGAAGCTTTCTTT; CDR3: CASSYFQNTEAFF
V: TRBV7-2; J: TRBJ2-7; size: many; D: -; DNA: TGTGCCAGCACCCCGAGTAGGGGTCCCGAGCAGTACTTC; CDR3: CASTPSRGPEQYF
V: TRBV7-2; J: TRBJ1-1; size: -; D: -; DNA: TGTGCCAGCAGTCCAGACCCGTTTAGGAGAGCTTTCTTT; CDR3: CASSPDPFRRAFF
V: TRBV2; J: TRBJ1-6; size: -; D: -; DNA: TGTGCCAGCAGTGAAGCGGGGGAGAATTCACCCCTCCACTTT; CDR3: CASSEAGENSPLHF
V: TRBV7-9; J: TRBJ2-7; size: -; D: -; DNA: TGTGCCAGTAGTAGCCAGGTGACGTATGGAGCCTACGAGCAGTACTTC; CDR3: CASSSQVTYGAYEQYF
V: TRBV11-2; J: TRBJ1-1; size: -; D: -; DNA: TGTGCCAGCAGCTTAGATGGGGCGCGGGGCACTGAAGCTTTCTTT; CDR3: CASSLDGARGTEAFF
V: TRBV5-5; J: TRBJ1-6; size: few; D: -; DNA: TGTGCCAGCGGAACGCTAAGCTCCTATAATTCACCCCTCCACTTT; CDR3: CASGTLSSYNSPLHF
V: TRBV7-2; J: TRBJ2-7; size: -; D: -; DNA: TGTGCCAGCAGCTTAGTGGGGGGGCAGGGGGCCATCGAGCAGTACTTC; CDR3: CASSLVGGQGAIEQYF
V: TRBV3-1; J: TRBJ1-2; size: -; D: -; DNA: TGTGCCAGCAGCTCCCGGCCGGATAACTATGGCTACACCTTC; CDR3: CASSSRPDNYGYTF
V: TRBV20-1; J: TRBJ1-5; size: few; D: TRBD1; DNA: TGCAGTGCTAGACAGACAGGGGGGATAGGCAATCAGCCCCAGCATTTT; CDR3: CSARQTGGIGNQPQHF
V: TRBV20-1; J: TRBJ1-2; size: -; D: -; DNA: TGCAGTGCTAGAGCGGGAATCTATGGCTACACCTTC; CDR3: CSARAGIYGYTF
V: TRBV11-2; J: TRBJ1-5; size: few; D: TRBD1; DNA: TGTGCCAGCAGCGGCGGGACAGTGACGGGCAATCAGCCCCAGCATTTT; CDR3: CASSGGTVTGNQPQHF
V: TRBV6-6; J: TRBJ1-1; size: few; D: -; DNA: TGTGCCAGCAGCCAGACCCGGCCAACTGAAGCTTTCTTT; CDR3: CASSQTRPTEAFF
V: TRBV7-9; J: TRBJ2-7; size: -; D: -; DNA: TGTGCCAGCAGCTTAGTCGGGTCGGTAGGCCCACTGGAGCAGTACTTC; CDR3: CASSLVGSVGPLEQYF
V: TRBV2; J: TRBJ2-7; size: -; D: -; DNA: TGTGCCAGCGGCGCCTGGGATTACGAGCAGTACTTC; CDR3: CASGAWDYEQYF
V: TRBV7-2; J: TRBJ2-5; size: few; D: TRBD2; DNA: TGTGCCAGCAGCCGCAGGAGTTTCCTAGCGGGGGGGCCAATGGAGACCCAGTACTTC; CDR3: CASSRRSFLAGGPMETQYF